Below, one T cell receptor beta chain is given with its context. Its binding antigen is unknown. Base-call qualities are not available, and no considerably larger clone is one nucleotide away. This entry belongs to a study of blood T cells in healthy people across ages (dated by TCRdb to 2013 to 2016). For the wider study: In model experiments, template switching captured roughly one uniquely barcoded TCR beta cDNA molecule for every two T cells. The study measured age-related changes in TCR beta repertoire diversity using deep sequencing normalized with unique cDNA molecular identifiers. Donors of different ages were randomly distributed across sequencing lanes to avoid experimental bias. Using the same blood draw, the study looked at two additional independent replicas of 1 million unique cDNA reads for two donors, one aged 18 to 30 and the other aged 80 or older. The donors were divided into four age groups: young (average about 16 years), middle-aged (about 39), aged (roughly 60) and long-lived (around 80). Broader findings and caveats from the paper: The CMV infection status of donors was not known, potentially confounding age-related changes in expanded clonotypes. A strong correlation was found between observed TCR beta diversity and the percentage of naive T cells measured by flow cytometry. Observed TCR beta diversity per million T cells fell roughly linearly with age, and a significant reduction was already apparent by age approximately 40. Compared with the aged group, the long-lived group had more naive CD4+ T cells, fewer expanded clones and increased TCR diversity, suggesting age selection. Since profiling was done on bulk unsorted PBMCs, naive and antigen-experienced compartments could not be conclusively compared. Estimates of total diversity based on one million sequenced T cells were considered lower bounds and underestimates.

The donors were around 39 Caucasian individuals from Russia, aged roughly 6 to 100 years, who were systemically healthy. Each donor gave around 9 milliliters of peripheral blood, collected into EDTA-treated Vacutainer tubes. PBMCs were isolated by Ficoll-Paque density-gradient centrifugation, with at least 7 million obtained per sample. Total RNA was extracted from PBMCs with Trizol reagent, with at least 6 micrograms obtained per sample. For every donor, an aliquot of PBMCs went through flow cytometry to measure the percentages of naive CD45RAhigh/CD27high T cells. There are 15 amino acids in the CDR3, from cysteine to phenylalanine inclusive. The read is trimmed to its CDR3 DNA, 45 bases read in frame from base 1. The germline V and J ends show losses of 3 bases and 10 bases respectively, and no gene match explains 13 bases of the junction. CDR1 SGHRS and CDR2 YFSETQ were looked up in the germline V gene.

Receptor amplification or capture employed 5' RACE. Sequencing instrument: Illumina HiSeq 2500. A second about 7 to 11 cycle PCR used a sample-barcoded 5' primer and a J-beta primer mix. Each TCR beta cDNA molecule received a unique molecular identifier from a template-switch 5' adaptor carrying 12 random nucleotides. Each sample yielded at least 3 million CDR3-containing paired-end reads. First-strand cDNA was synthesized from all RNA with the Mint cDNA synthesis kit, primed by a TRBC-specific oligonucleotide. All cDNA was treated with uracil-DNA glycosylase and then went through a first 18-cycle PCR with the universal primers M1SS and BC2_uni_R. The paper's data handling went like this. Normalization of each sample was performed by random selection of 1 million high-quality reads, each carrying a distinct molecular identifier. Instead of being binned into consensus sequences, reads that shared molecular identifiers were thrown out. CDR3 identification, clonotype clustering and error correction used MiTCR with a Q25 quality threshold and the strictest error-elimination algorithm. Lower-bound total TCR beta diversity was estimated with a nonparametric unseen species model using Euler transformation. TCRdb reran the public reads through fastp at Q25 and MiXCR, keeping productive beta chains. Every entry covers one CDR3 protein and lists the most common genes and DNA from its rows. The V and J calls and clone size come from TCRdb's table, not from the authors' own analysis. Present in this sample are 1.5 million to 2 million distinct CDR3 sequences, about 49% of which were seen just once. Of the sample, roughly 2% is held by the ten largest clones.

The clonotype comes from a woman aged 40-49 years in good health. The sequencing input was blood. The chain joins TRBV5-1 to TRBJ2-7, and 10 bases in between align with TRBD2. The DNA sequence is given as TGCGCCAGCAGCTCCGACGGAGGGCTAGCGGGGGTACAGTACTTC. Its protein product is CASSSDGGLAGVQYF.